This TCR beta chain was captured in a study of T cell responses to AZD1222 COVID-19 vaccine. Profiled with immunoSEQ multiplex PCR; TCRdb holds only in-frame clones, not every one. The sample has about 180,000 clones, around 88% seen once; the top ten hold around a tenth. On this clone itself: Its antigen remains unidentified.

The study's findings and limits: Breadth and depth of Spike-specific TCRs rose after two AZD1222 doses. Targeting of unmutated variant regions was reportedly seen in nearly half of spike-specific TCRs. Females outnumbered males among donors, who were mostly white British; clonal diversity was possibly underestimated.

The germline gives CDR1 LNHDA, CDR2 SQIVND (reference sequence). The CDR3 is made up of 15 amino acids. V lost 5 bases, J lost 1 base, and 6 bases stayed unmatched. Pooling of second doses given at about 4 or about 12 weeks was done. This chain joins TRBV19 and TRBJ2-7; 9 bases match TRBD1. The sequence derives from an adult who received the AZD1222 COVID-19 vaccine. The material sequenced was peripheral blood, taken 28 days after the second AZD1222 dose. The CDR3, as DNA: TGTGCCAGTAGTGCCCCCGGGACAGGGTCCTACGAGCAGTACTTC. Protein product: CASSAPGTGSYEQYF.